These 30 T cell receptor beta chains share one sample of origin, sequenced in a study of cytomegalovirus exposure and HLA in healthy donors. Use of 60 Vbeta and 13 Jbeta primers characterized the PCR. Measured with immunoSEQ multiplex PCR; TCRdb has only the in-frame clones, and not every one. This table has approximately 140,000 clones, over 75% appearing once. Source material: PBMCs. These receptors all come from a man aged 30-40 years in good health and CMV-seronegative.

This clone showed up just a few times. The chain uses TRBV5-1 and TRBJ2-5; no clear D. Germline V gene sequence: CDR1 SGHRS, CDR2 YFSETQ. The CDR3 has 13 amino acids. With 5 bases removed from V and 5 bases from J, the gap between germline ends came to 13 bases. Here the CDR3 DNA reads TGCGCCAGCAGATCCGCGTTCGGGGAGACCCAGTACTTC. Translated: CASRSAFGETQYF.

This chain connects TRBV19 to TRBJ2-7; D unresolved. In germline, CDR1 is LNHDA, CDR2 SQIVND (reference sequence). The CDR3 contains 14 residues. V lost 3 bases to trimming and J lost 0 bases, with 9 bases between them. The CDR3 is CASSIVVSSYEQYF. CDR3 sequence (DNA): TGTGCCAGTAGTATCGTGGTCAGCTCCTACGAGCAGTACTTC.

The V gene is TRBV5-1, the J gene TRBJ1-2, with 8 bases that match TRBD1. This CDR3 has 15 amino acids. The J segment lost 4 bases and the V segment lost 0 bases, leaving 5 bases of the junction unmatched. Germline-derived CDR1 and CDR2 are SGHRS and YFSETQ. CDR3 sequence: CASSLEQGAFYGYTF. Here the CDR3 DNA reads TGCGCCAGCAGCTTGGAGCAGGGGGCGTTCTATGGCTACACCTTC.

This sequence joins TRBV5-1 and TRBJ2-5; D is perhaps TRBD1 (5 bases). This CDR3 is built from 15 residues. V was cut by 6 bases and J by 2 bases, with 17 bases left in between. Germline V gene data show CDR1 as SGHRS and CDR2 as YFSETQ. The CDR3 DNA sequence: TGCGCCAGCACCGTAGGGCCAGGGCCTCAAGAGACCCAGTACTTC. Protein sequence: CASTVGPGPQETQYF.

The rearrangement links TRBV19 to TRBJ1-3; 7 bases align to TRBD1. Per the germline V gene, CDR1 is LNHDA and CDR2 is SQIVND (reference sequence). The CDR3 length is 15 residues. Trimming took 10 bases from V and 0 from J; bases not matched to a gene: 9. The CDR3 loop reads CATDRAPRSGNTIYF. The CDR3 DNA follows: TGTGCCACCGACAGGGCACCACGCTCTGGAAACACCATATATTTT.

The genes are TRBV2 and TRBJ2-7; D perhaps matches TRBD1 (5 bases). The germline CDR1 and CDR2 sequences are SNHLY and FYNNEI. Trimming removed 4 bases at V and 3 bases at J, with 7 bases between. This CDR3 contains 12 residues. In DNA, the CDR3 is TGTGCCAGCAGTGGACAGCTCTACGAGCAGTACTTC. Its translation is CASSGQLYEQYF.

J is TRBJ2-3 and V is TRBV19; the D gene is possibly TRBD1 (5 bases). Trimming removed 3 bases at V and 6 bases at J, with 13 bases between. CDR3 size: 14 residues. From germline, CDR1 is LNHDA and CDR2 SQIVND (reference sequence). The CDR3 sequence is CASSMQGPRDTQYF. In DNA form, the CDR3 reads TGTGCCAGTAGTATGCAGGGCCCCCGGGATACGCAGTATTTT.

V usage is TRBV19 and J usage is TRBJ2-7, with D maybe TRBD1 (7 bases). Germline V CDR1 and CDR2: LNHDA, SQIVND (reference sequence). V was trimmed by 1 base and J by 3 bases, leaving 13 bases between them. The CDR3 loop spans 15 amino acids. For the CDR3, the DNA is TGTGCCAGTAGTATAGGACAGGGAGGACACTACGAGCAGTACTTC. Residues: CASSIGQGGHYEQYF.

The table lists this clone with a few counts. V and J are TRBV7-8 and TRBJ1-5; 9 bases fit TRBD1. V dropped 2 bases and J dropped 7; count of bases not matched to a gene: 3. CDR3 length equals 14 residues. Germline V lookup: CDR1 SGHVS, CDR2 FQNEAQ. The CDR3 reads CASSLTGGWQPQHF. DNA of the CDR3: TGTGCCAGCAGCTTAACAGGGGGCTGGCAGCCCCAGCATTTT.

The V gene is TRBV6-1, the J gene TRBJ1-4; TRBD1 matches at 7 bases. Trimming at V came to 10 bases and at J to 5 bases, leaving 10 bases not matched to a gene. CDR1 MNHNS and CDR2 SASEGT come from the germline V gene. The CDR3 covers 14 residues. The CDR3 nucleotides read TGTGCCACCGGACCGGGACAGTTCAATGAAAAACTGTTTTTT. This sequence encodes CATGPGQFNEKLFF.

CDR3 sequence (DNA): TGTGCCAGCACCGCAGGGACTAATGAAGCTTTCTTT. Translation gives CASTAGTNEAFF. The chain couples TRBV5-6 to TRBJ1-1, with D possibly TRBD1 on 5 matching bases. The V gene's germline CDR1 is SGHDT and CDR2 YYEEEE. The V end was cut by 6 bases, the J end by 7 bases, with 13 bases between. This CDR3 has 12 residues.

This chain joins TRBV6-5 and TRBJ1-2, with TRBD1 as a possible D gene (6 bases). The CDR3 length is 16 residues. Germline values: CDR1 MNHEY, CDR2 SVGAGI. The V and J ends lost 0 bases and 7 bases respectively, with 18 bases between them. The CDR3 loop is CASSYSADTGIGGYTF. The CDR3 region has the DNA TGTGCCAGCAGTTACTCCGCTGACACAGGGATTGGTGGCTACACCTTC.

V and J are TRBV5-1 and TRBJ2-3, with a weak D call TRBD2 (6 bases). The germline V gene encodes CDR1 SGHRS and CDR2 YFSETQ. V was cut by 4 bases and J by 2 bases, with 14 bases left in between. This CDR3 has 15 residues. CDR3 residues: CASSNLARPTDTQYF. DNA of the CDR3: TGCGCCAGCAGCAACCTAGCGAGGCCCACAGATACGCAGTATTTT.

This rearrangement joins TRBV5-1 to TRBJ2-7, with D perhaps TRBD1 (5 bases). V was cut by 4 bases and J by 2 bases, with 13 bases left in between. The CDR3 is 14 residues long. Germline-derived CDR1 and CDR2 are SGHRS and YFSETQ. The CDR3 nucleotides are TGCGCCAGCAGCCTAGGAGACAGCCCCTACGAGCAGTACTTC. Amino acid sequence: CASSLGDSPYEQYF.

The sample holds a few counts of this clone. The chain combines TRBV28 with TRBJ2-2, with 9 bases matching TRBD1. The CDR3 has 17 residues. The ends lost 8 bases at V and 4 bases at J; junction bases unmatched: 14. Germline V gene data show CDR1 as MDHEN and CDR2 as SYDVKM. CDR3 region: CASLKTGTGLSTGELFF. Here the CDR3 DNA reads TGTGCCAGCTTAAAAACCGGGACAGGGTTGAGCACCGGGGAGCTGTTTTTT. Combining the CDR3 with reference TRBV28 and TRBJ2-2 gives the whole variable domain DVKVTQSSRYLVKRTGEKVFLECVQDMDHENMFWYRQDPGLGLRLIYFSYDVKMKEKGDIPEGYSVSREKKERFSLILESASTNQTSMYLCASLKTGTGLSTGELFFGEGSRLTVL.

This sequence joins TRBV28 and TRBJ1-1; D remains unclear. The germline V gene has CDR1 MDHEN and CDR2 SYDVKM. V was trimmed by 9 bases and J by 0 bases, leaving 17 bases between them. This CDR3 spans 15 amino acids. The DNA for the CDR3 is TGTGCCAGTATTGGTGGCGGCGACTTGAACACTGAAGCTTTCTTT. The encoded protein is CASIGGGDLNTEAFF.

The chain links TRBV18 to TRBJ1-1, with D hard to call. There are 15 residues in the CDR3. Germline CDR1 is KGHSH and CDR2 is LQKENI. V was trimmed by 1 base and J by 7 bases, leaving 16 bases between them. Here the CDR3 DNA reads TGTGCCAGCTCACCACAATATTCGGAGGGCAATGAAGCTTTCTTT. Translating gives CASSPQYSEGNEAFF.

This clone was counted once. The chain recombines TRBV15 with TRBJ2-7; 11 bases fit TRBD2. Germline V gives CDR1 LNHNV, CDR2 YYDKDF (reference sequence). J was trimmed by 0 bases and V by 3 bases; bases with no gene match: 7. The CDR3 consists of 17 residues. CDR3 protein: CATSRYGTSGSSYEQYF. The CDR3 nucleotides are TGTGCCACCAGCAGGTACGGGACTAGCGGTAGCTCCTACGAGCAGTACTTC.

This clone occurred a few times. The chain uses TRBV19 and TRBJ1-1; 9 bases match TRBD1. V trimming: 4 bases; J trimming: 6 bases; junction bases outside the gene matches: 0. Germline CDR1 reads LNHDA; CDR2 reads SQIVND (reference sequence). This CDR3 is 12 amino acids long. CDR3 nucleotides: TGTGCCAGTAGTAGGGACAGGGCTGAAGCTTTCTTT. Translation gives CASSRDRAEAFF.

V and J are TRBV2 and TRBJ2-7; the match to TRBD1 covers 10 bases. Unmatched junction bases numbered 4, after V lost 4 bases and J lost 4 bases. This CDR3 is built from 14 residues. CDR1 and CDR2 from the germline V gene are SNHLY and FYNNEI. This CDR3 is CASSGDRGSYEQYF. The CDR3 region has the DNA TGTGCCAGCAGTGGGGACAGGGGTTCTTACGAGCAGTACTTC.

The chain recombines TRBV5-1 with TRBJ1-6; D is uncertain. The length of the CDR3 is 15 residues. Germline values: CDR1 SGHRS, CDR2 YFSETQ. Trimming took 0 bases from V and 10 from J, leaving 14 bases between them. The CDR3 sequence: CASSLVSGVGSPLHF. The CDR3 bases are TGCGCCAGCAGCTTGGTATCCGGGGTAGGCTCACCCCTCCACTTT.

The chain carries TRBV6-5 and TRBJ2-7; possible D gene TRBD2, 5 bases. CDR1 and CDR2 (germline): MNHEY, SVGAGI. V was clipped by 0 bases and J by 0 bases, with 9 bases between them. This CDR3 region has 15 residues. This CDR3 is CASSYSNEGSYEQYF. CDR3 in DNA: TGTGCCAGCAGTTACTCGAACGAGGGCTCCTACGAGCAGTACTTC.

The V call is TRBV18, the J call TRBJ2-1; 7 bases match TRBD2. The CDR3 spans 17 residues. Per germline, CDR1 KGHSH and CDR2 LQKENI. J gave up 1 base and V 3 bases, and 9 bases lay outside the gene matches. CDR3 loop: CASSPGGRQLSYNEQFF. CDR3 bases: TGTGCCAGCTCACCCGGGGGGAGACAGCTTTCCTACAATGAGCAGTTCTTC.

This rearrangement joins TRBV18 to TRBJ2-2; 14 bases align to TRBD2. The CDR3 has 19 amino acids. CDR1 is KGHSH and CDR2 is LQKENI in the germline V gene. The junction had 8 bases not matched to a gene; V was cut back by 3 bases and J by 2 bases. The chain's CDR3 is CASSPLGLAGEGNTGELFF. CDR3 coding DNA: TGTGCCAGCTCACCGCTGGGACTAGCGGGAGAGGGAAACACCGGGGAGCTGTTTTTT. The complete variable domain, with remaining parts taken from reference TRBV18 and TRBJ2-2, reads NAGVMQNPRHLVRRRGQEARLRCSPMKGHSHVYWYRQLPEEGLKFMVYLQKENIIDESGMPKERFSAEFPKEGPSILRIQQVVRGDSAAYFCASSPLGLAGEGNTGELFFGEGSRLTVL.

This rearrangement joins TRBV28 to TRBJ2-1, with D hard to call. Germline CDR1 MDHEN, CDR2 SYDVKM. This CDR3 contains 14 residues. V was pared by 2 bases and J by 2 bases, with 7 bases between. The chain's CDR3 is CASSLLLAYNEQFF. The CDR3 DNA is TGTGCCAGCAGTTTACTTCTAGCCTACAATGAGCAGTTCTTC.

The V and J genes are TRBV10-3 and TRBJ2-3; perhaps TRBD2 as D (5 bases). V dropped 8 bases and J dropped 0 bases, with 12 bases sitting between them. The CDR3 loop spans 14 amino acids. Germline V gene data show CDR1 as ENHRY and CDR2 as SYGVKD. CDR3 bases: TGTGCCATCGGAGCGGAGCCTAGCACAGATACGCAGTATTTT. Translated: CAIGAEPSTDTQYF.

This clone was counted between two and nine times. One end of the junction fails to match germline, which may point to a read error. The V call is TRBV4-2, the J call TRBJ1-5; D is possibly TRBD1 (5 bases). CDR3 size: 16 residues. Germline V lookup: CDR1 LGHNA, CDR2 YNFKEQ. CDR3 in DNA: TGTGCCAGCAGCCCCGCTGGGGGGTATAGCAATCAGCCCCAGAATTTT. It encodes CASSPAGGYSNQPQNF.

The CDR3 spells CASSQLQLGEQYF. The CDR3 DNA follows: TGTGCCAGCAGCCAATTACAGCTGGGCGAGCAGTACTTC. V gene TRBV14 combines with J gene TRBJ2-7; D is undetermined. Per germline, CDR1 SGHDN and CDR2 FVKESK. CDR3 length equals 13 residues. Trimming left V 2 bases short and J 6 bases short, with 11 bases between.

The V call is TRBV13, the J call TRBJ1-1; TRBD1 agrees at 8 bases. CDR3 length: 13 residues. V lost 5 bases to trimming and J lost 10 bases; unmatched junction nucleotides: 9. The V gene's germline CDR1 is PRHDT and CDR2 FYEKMQ (reference sequence). CDR3 DNA: TGTGCCAGCAGCGGGACGACAGGGGTCGCAGCTTTCTTT. Translation: CASSGTTGVAAFF. The full variable domain, in which reference TRBV13 and TRBJ1-1 provide the parts outside the CDR3, is AAGVIQSPRHLIKEKRETATLKCYPIPRHDTVYWYQQGPGQDPQFLISFYEKMQSDKGSIPDRFSAQQFSDYHSELNMSSLELGDSALYFCASSGTTGVAAFFGQGTRLTVV.

This chain connects TRBV19 to TRBJ1-6; the match to TRBD1 covers 10 bases. From germline, CDR1 is LNHDA and CDR2 SQIVND (reference sequence). The CDR3 covers 14 residues. After removal of 6 bases from V and 10 bases from J, the junction contained 6 bases not matched to a gene. The CDR3 sequence is CASRRTGGVSPLHF. CDR3 in DNA: TGTGCCAGTAGGCGGACAGGGGGTGTGTCACCCCTCCACTTT. The variable domain in full, with the rest retrieved from reference TRBV19 and TRBJ1-6, is DGGITQSPKYLFRKEGQNVTLSCEQNLNHDAMYWYRQDPGQGLRLIYYSQIVNDFQKGDIAEGYSVSREKKESFPLTVTSAQKNPTAFYLCASRRTGGVSPLHFGNGTRLTVT.